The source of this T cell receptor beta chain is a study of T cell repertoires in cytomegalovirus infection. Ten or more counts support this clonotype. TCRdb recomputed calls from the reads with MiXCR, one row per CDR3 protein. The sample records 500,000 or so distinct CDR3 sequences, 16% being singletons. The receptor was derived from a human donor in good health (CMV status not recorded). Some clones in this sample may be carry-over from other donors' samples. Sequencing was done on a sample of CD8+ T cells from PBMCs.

In DNA, the CDR3 is TGTGCCAGCAGCTTAGTTCCCCTAGCGATCGAGCAGTACTTC. Translating it yields CASSLVPLAIEQYF. The chain links TRBV7-8 to TRBJ2-7; D possibly corresponds to TRBD2 (6 bases). The V gene's germline CDR1 is SGHVS and CDR2 FQNEAQ. Trimming cost V 1 base and J 6 bases, with 13 bases left between them. This CDR3 has 14 residues.